This T cell receptor (beta chain) was retrieved from a study of radiotherapy plus CTLA-4 blockade in lung cancer. Study overall: Objective responses were recorded in over 15% of patients, with disease control recorded in less than 40%.

Overall study findings and caveats: Early clone dynamics of blood T cells, plus interferon-beta, reportedly predicted response best. Peripheral blood showed expansion of tumor-derived TCR clones after radiotherapy and ipilimumab.

Chemo-refractory metastatic non-small-cell lung cancer patients underwent focal radiation alongside CTLA-4 blockade with ipilimumab. The data were produced by immunoSEQ multiplex PCR, yet TCRdb's version contains in-frame clones alone and is incomplete. The profile shows around 100,000 clones, approximately 80% of them singletons. The CDR3 has 18 amino acids. V was pared by 1 base and J by 2 bases, with 19 bases between. CDR1 and CDR2 (germline): SEHNR, FQNEAQ (reference sequence). A remark on this clone: No antigen is known for it.

The sample here was peripheral blood, taken from a patient treated with radiotherapy plus ipilimumab. The clonotype was recovered from a human donor with non-small cell lung cancer that progressed on radiotherapy plus ipilimumab. Some clones in this sample may be carry-over from other donors' samples. V is TRBV7-9 and J is TRBJ2-3; D might be TRBD2 (7 bases). CDR3 bases: TGTGCCAGCAGCTTAGACGGCGGTTGGGGGGGCCTCACAGATACGCAGTATTTT. This encodes CASSLDGGWGGLTDTQYF.